This paragraph reports one T cell receptor (beta chain). The antigen is undetermined. CDR1 SGHRS and CDR2 YFSETQ come from the germline V gene. The CDR3 has 14 amino acids. V was cut by 4 bases and J by 4 bases, with 11 bases left in between. The data belong to a study of CD8 T cells in ankylosing spondylitis. General study points: In synovial fluid and blood from reactive arthritis, some motif variants were previously reported. What seemed typical of ankylosing spondylitis blood was a TCR beta motif built from about 8 highly homologous variants. Matched synovial fluid from ankylosing spondylitis patients was reported to be enriched for disease-linked clones.

It was by quantitative 5'-RACE with molecular barcodes that TCR beta libraries were made. Via MiXCR, TCRdb re-called the 5' RACE reads, giving one row per CDR3 protein. The sample lists fewer than 400,000 distinct CDR3 sequences; 14% to 15% were seen once. This chain connects TRBV5-1 to TRBJ1-4; a weak D match, TRBD1 (5 bases). The source material was blood, either unsorted or a sorted T cell fraction (not recorded which). This TCR was sampled from a male donor with ankylosing spondylitis or in good health (not recorded which). The CDR3 nucleotides are TGCGCCAGCAGCCTCGACCAGGGTAATGAAAAACTGTTTTTT. Translated, it gives CASSLDQGNEKLFF.